Each of the 3 T cell receptor beta chains below was sequenced from the same sample in a study of metastatic and nonmetastatic thyroid tumors. Patients underwent thyroid surgery, and none had received any treatment before it. TCRdb re-called clones via MiXCR from the PCR reads. Among 40,000 to 45,000 clones listed, about 3.2% were seen once. The sample comprised blood. The receptors shown here come from a female donor with papillary thyroid cancer or a benign thyroid nodule (not recorded which). Some clones in this sample may be carry-over from other donors' samples.

This clone was observed at least ten times. The J gene is TRBJ2-3, the V gene TRBV12-3 or TRBV12-4, with D unresolved. Trimming removed 1 base at V and 1 base at J, with 9 bases between. The CDR3 is 15 residues long. CDR3 protein: CASSLGRVGTDTQYF. CDR3 DNA sequence: TGTGCCAGCAGTTTAGGCCGTGTAGGCACAGATACGCAGTATTTT.

This clone counts as medium-sized. The chain employs TRBV20-1 and TRBJ2-3; D is possibly TRBD2 (5 bases). From germline, CDR1 is DFQATT and CDR2 SNEGSKA (reference sequence). The CDR3 has 14 amino acids. V shed 0 bases and J shed 6 bases, with 13 bases lying between them. CDR3 sequence (DNA): TGCAGTGCTAGAGATTTGGGGATAGCGGATACGCAGTATTTT. Its protein is CSARDLGIADTQYF.

This chain links TRBV11-2 with TRBJ2-1; D gene unclear. Germline CDR1 reads SGHAT; CDR2 reads FQNNGV. CDR3 length: 13 amino acids. Deletions cut 2 bases from V and 7 bases from J, with 9 bases between. The CDR3 DNA sequence: TGTGCCAGCAGCTTAATAGGGCAGAATGAGCAGTTCTTC. It codes for CASSLIGQNEQFF.